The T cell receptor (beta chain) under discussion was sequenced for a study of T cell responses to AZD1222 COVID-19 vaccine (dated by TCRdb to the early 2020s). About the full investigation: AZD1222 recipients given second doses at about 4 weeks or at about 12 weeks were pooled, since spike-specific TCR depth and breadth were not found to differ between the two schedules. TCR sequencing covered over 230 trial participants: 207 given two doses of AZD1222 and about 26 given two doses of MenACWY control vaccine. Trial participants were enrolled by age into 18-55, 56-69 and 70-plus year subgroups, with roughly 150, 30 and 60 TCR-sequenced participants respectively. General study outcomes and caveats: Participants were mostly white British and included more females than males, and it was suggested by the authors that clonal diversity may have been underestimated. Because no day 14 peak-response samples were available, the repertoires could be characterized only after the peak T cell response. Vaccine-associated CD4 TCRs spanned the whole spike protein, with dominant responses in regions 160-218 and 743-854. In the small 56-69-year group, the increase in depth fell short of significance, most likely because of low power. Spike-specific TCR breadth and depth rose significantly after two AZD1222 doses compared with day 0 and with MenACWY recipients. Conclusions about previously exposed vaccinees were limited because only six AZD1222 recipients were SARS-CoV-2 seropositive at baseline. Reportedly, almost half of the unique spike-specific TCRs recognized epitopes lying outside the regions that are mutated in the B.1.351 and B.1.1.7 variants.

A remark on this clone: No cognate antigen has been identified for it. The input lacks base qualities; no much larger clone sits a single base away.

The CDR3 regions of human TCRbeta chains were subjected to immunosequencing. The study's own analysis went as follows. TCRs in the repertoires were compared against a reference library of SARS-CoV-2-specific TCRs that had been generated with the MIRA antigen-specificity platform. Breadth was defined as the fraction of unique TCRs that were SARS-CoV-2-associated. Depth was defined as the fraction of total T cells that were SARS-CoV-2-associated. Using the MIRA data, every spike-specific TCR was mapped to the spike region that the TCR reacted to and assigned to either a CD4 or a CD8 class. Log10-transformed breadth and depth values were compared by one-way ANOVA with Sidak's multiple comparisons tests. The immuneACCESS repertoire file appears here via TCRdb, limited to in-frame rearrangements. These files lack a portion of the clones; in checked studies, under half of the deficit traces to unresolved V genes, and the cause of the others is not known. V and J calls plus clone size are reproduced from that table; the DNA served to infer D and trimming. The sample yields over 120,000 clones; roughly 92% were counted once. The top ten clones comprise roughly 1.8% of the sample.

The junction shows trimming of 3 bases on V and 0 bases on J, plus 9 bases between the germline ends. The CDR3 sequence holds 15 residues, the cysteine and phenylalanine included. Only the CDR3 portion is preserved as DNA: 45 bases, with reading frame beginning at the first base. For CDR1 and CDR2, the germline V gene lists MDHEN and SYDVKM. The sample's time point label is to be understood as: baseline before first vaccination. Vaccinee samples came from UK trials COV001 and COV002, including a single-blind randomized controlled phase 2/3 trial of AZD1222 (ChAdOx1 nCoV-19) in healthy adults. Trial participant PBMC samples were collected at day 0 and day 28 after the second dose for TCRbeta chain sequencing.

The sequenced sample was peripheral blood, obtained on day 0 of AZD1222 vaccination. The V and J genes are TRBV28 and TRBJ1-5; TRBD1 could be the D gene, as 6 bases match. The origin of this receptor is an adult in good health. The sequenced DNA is TGTGCCAGCAGTTTGACAGGATATAGCAATCAGCCCCAGCATTTT. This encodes CASSLTGYSNQPQHF.